The clone carrying this TCR beta chain was recorded a few times. The data were taken from a study of T cell changes during pregnancy in multiple sclerosis. Measured with immunoSEQ multiplex PCR; TCRdb has only the in-frame clones, and not every one. The sample consists of tens of thousands of clones, approximately 90% of them appearing once. V lost 11 bases and J lost 4; bases outside the gene matches: 7. CDR1 is LNHDA and CDR2 is SQIVND in the germline V gene (reference sequence). This CDR3 contains 13 residues. This rearrangement joins TRBV19 to TRBJ2-2; 7 bases match TRBD1. The source material was peripheral blood, sampled before pregnancy. The sequence derives from a female donor with multiple sclerosis, enrolled in a pregnancy study. Here the CDR3 DNA reads TGTGCCGTTAAGGGGGCGAGCACCGGGGAGCTGTTTTTT. Its protein product is CAVKGASTGELFF.